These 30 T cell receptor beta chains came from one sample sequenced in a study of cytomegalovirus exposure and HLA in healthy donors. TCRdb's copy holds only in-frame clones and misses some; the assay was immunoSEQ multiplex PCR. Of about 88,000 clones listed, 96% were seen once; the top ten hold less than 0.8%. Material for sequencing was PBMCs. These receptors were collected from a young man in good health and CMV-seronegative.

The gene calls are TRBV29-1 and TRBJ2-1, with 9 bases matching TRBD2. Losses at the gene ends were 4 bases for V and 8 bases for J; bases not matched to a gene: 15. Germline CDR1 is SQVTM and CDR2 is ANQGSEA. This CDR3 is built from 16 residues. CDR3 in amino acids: CSVVGGWREGLDEQFF. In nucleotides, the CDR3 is TGCAGCGTTGTGGGGGGATGGCGGGAGGGCCTGGATGAGCAGTTCTTC.

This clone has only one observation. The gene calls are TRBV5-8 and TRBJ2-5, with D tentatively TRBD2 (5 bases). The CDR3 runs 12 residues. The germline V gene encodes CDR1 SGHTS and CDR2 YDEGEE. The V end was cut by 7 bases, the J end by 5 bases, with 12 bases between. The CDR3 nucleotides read TGTGCCAGCGGCGGGTTGGGGGAGACCCAGTACTTC. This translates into CASGGLGETQYF. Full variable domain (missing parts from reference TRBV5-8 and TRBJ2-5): EAGVTQSPTHLIKTRGQQATLRCSPISGHTSVYWYQQALGLGLQFLLWYDEGEERNRGNFPPRFSGRQFPNYSSELNVNALELEDSALYLCASGGLGETQYFGPGTRLLVL.

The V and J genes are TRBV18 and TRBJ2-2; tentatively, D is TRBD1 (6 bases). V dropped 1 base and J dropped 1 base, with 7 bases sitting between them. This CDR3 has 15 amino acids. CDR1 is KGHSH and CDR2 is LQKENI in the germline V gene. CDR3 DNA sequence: TGTGCCAGCTCACCACGGGGGCTGAACACCGGGGAGCTGTTTTTT. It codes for CASSPRGLNTGELFF.

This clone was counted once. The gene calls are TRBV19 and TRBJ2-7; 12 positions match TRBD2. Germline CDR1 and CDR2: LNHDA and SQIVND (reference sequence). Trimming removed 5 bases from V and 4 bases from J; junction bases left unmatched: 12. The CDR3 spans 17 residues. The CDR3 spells CASSGDYGLAGSYEQYF. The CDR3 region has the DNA TGTGCCAGTAGTGGAGACTATGGACTAGCGGGGTCTTACGAGCAGTACTTC.

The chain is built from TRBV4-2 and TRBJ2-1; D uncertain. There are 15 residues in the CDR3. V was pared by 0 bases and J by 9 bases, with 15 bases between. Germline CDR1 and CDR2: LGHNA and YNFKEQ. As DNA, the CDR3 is TGTGCCAGCAGCCAAGATAGAACCGCTCCGGGTGAGCAGTTCTTC. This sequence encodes CASSQDRTAPGEQFF.

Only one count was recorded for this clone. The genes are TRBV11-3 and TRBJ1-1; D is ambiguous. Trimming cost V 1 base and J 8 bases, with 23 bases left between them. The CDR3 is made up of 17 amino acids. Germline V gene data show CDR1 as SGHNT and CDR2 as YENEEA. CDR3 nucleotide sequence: TGTGCCAGCAGCTTAGGATTCGGGGAGTGGCCGGGTGGGGAAGCTTTCTTT. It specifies CASSLGFGEWPGGEAFF.

The CDR3 here is CAYRQKTGGELFF. The CDR3 DNA is TGTGCCTATAGACAGAAGACGGGCGGGGAGCTGTTTTTT. V is TRBV6-1 and J is TRBJ2-2; possibly TRBD1 for D (5 bases). The CDR3 loop spans 13 amino acids. From germline, CDR1 is MNHNS and CDR2 SASEGT. V was trimmed by 11 bases and J by 7 bases, leaving 17 bases between them.

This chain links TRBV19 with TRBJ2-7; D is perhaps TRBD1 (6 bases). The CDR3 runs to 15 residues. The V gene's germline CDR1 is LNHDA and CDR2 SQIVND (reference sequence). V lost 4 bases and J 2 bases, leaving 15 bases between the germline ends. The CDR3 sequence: CASSKEKGVPYEQYF. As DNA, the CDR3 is TGTGCCAGTAGTAAGGAAAAGGGGGTTCCCTACGAGCAGTACTTC.

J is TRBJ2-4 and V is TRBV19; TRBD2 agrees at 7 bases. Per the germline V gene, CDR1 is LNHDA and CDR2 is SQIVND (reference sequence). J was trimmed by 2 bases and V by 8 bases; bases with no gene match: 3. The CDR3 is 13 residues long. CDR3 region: CASFGTTKNIQYF. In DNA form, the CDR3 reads TGTGCCAGTTTCGGGACTACCAAAAACATTCAGTACTTC.

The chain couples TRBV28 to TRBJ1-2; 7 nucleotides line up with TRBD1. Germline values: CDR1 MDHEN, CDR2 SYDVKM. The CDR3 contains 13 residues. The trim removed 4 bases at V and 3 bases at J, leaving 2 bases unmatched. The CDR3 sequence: CASSWGQHYGYTF. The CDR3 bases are TGTGCCAGCAGTTGGGGACAGCACTATGGCTACACCTTC.

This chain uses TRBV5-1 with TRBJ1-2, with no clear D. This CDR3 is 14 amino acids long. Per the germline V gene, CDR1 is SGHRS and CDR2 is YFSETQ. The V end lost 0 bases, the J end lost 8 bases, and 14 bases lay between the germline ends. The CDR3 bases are TGCGCCAGCAGCTTGGGACTGCTGCTAGACGGCTACACCTTC. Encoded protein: CASSLGLLLDGYTF.

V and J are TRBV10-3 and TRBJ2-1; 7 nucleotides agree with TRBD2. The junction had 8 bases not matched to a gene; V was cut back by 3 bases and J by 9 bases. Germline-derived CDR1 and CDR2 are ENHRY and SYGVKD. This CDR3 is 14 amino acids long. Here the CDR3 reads CAISDPRTSLEQFF. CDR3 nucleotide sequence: TGTGCCATCAGTGACCCGCGGACTAGTCTTGAGCAGTTCTTC.

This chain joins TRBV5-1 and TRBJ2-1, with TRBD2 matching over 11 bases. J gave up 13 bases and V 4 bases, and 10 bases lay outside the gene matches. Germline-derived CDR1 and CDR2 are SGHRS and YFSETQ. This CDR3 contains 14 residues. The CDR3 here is CASSPGLAEQGQFF. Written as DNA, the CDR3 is TGCGCCAGCAGCCCGGGACTAGCGGAGCAGGGCCAGTTCTTC.

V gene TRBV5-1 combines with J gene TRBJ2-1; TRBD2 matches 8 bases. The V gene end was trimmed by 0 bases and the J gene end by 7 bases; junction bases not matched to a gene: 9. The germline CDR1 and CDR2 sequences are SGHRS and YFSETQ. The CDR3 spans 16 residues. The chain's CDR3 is CASSLESGSRRNEQFF. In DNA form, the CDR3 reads TGCGCCAGCAGCTTGGAAAGCGGGAGTCGAAGGAATGAGCAGTTCTTC.

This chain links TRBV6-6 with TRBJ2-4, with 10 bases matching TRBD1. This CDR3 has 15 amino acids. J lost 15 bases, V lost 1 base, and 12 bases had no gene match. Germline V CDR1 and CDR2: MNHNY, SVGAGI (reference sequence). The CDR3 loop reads CASSYLRTTGGAGYF. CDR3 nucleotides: TGTGCCAGCAGTTACTTGAGAACGACAGGGGGCGCAGGGTACTTC.

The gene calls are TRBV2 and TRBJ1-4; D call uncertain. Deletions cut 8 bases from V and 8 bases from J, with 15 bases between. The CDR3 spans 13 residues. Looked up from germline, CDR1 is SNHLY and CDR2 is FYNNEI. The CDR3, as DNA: TGTGCCAGCGGACTCAAGTTGTTCGAAAAACTGTTTTTT. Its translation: CASGLKLFEKLFF.

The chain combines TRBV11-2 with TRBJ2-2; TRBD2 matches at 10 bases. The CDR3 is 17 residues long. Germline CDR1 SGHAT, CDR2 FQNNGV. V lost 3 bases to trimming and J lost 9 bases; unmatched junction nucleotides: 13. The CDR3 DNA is TGTGCCAGCAGCTTCACCTTAGCACTAGCGGGAAAGCGGGAGCTGTTTTTT. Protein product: CASSFTLALAGKRELFF.

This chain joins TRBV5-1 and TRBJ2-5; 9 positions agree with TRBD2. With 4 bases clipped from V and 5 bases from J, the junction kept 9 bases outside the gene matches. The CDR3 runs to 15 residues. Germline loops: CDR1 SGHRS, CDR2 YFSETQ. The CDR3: CASSGGILAGETQYF. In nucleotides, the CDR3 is TGCGCCAGCAGCGGCGGCATTCTAGCGGGGGAGACCCAGTACTTC.

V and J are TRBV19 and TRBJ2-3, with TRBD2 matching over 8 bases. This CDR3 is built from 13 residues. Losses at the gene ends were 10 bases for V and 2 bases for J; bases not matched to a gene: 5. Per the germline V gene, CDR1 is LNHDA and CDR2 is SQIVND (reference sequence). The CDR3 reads CATAGGPTDTQYF. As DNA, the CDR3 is TGTGCCACCGCGGGGGGCCCCACAGATACGCAGTATTTT.

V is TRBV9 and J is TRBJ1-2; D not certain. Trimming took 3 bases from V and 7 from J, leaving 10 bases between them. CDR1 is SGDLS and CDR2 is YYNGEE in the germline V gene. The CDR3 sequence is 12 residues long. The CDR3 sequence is CASSAGEGGYTF. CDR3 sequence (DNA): TGTGCCAGCAGCGCCGGGGAGGGTGGCTACACCTTC.

The CDR3 spells CASSRGLAGVSSYNEQFF. The CDR3 nucleotides are TGTGCCAGCAGTCGAGGACTAGCGGGAGTTAGTTCCTACAATGAGCAGTTCTTC. The V call is TRBV5-4, the J call TRBJ2-1; 13 bases line up with TRBD2. The germline gives CDR1 SGHNT, CDR2 YYREEE (reference sequence). The CDR3 consists of 18 residues. Trimming cost V 5 bases and J 1 base; bases outside gene matches: 9.

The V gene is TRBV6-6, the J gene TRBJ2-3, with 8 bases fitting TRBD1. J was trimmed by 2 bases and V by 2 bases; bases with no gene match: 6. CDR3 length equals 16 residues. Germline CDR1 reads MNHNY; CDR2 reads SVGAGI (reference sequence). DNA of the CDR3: TGTGCCAGCAGTTACCCTGGACAGGGCTACACAGATACGCAGTATTTT. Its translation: CASSYPGQGYTDTQYF.

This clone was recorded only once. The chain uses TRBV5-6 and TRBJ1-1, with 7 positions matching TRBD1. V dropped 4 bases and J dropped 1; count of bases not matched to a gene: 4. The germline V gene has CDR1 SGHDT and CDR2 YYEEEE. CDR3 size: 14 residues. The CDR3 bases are TGTGCCAGCAGCCTGGGACAGAGGAACACTGAAGCTTTCTTT. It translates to CASSLGQRNTEAFF.

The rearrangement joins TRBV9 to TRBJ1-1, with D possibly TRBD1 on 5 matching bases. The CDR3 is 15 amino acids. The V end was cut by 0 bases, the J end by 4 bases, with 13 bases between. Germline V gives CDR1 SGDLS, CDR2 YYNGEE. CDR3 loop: CASSVAGTVSTEAFF. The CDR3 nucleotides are TGTGCCAGCAGCGTAGCTGGGACTGTTTCCACTGAAGCTTTCTTT.

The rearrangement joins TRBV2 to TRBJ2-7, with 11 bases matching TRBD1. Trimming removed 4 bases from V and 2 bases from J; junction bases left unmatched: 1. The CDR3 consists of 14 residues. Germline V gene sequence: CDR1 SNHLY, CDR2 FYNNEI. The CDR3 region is CASSGGQGAYEQYF. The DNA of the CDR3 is TGTGCCAGCAGTGGGGGACAGGGGGCCTACGAGCAGTACTTC.

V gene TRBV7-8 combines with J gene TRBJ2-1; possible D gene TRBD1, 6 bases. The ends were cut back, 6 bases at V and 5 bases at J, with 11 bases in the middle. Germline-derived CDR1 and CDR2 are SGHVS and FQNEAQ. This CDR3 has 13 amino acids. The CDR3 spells CASSSYRDNEQFF. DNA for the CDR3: TGTGCCAGCAGTTCATACAGGGACAATGAGCAGTTCTTC.

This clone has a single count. This CDR3 reads CASRPRVNTEAFF. As DNA, the CDR3 is TGTGCCAGCAGACCGCGGGTGAACACTGAAGCTTTCTTT. This chain uses TRBV27 with TRBJ1-1; no clear D. The V gene lost 6 bases and the J gene lost 0 bases, with 8 bases spanning the gap. CDR1 MNHEY and CDR2 SMNVEV come from the germline V gene (reference sequence). The CDR3 runs to 13 residues.

DNA of the CDR3: TGCAGCGTGGATGTAAGGGGGACTGAAGCTTTCTTT. Translated: CSVDVRGTEAFF. The V gene is TRBV29-1, the J gene TRBJ1-1; D might be TRBD1 (6 bases). V was clipped by 6 bases and J by 5 bases, with 13 bases between them. Germline loops: CDR1 SQVTM, CDR2 ANQGSEA. CDR3 size: 12 residues.

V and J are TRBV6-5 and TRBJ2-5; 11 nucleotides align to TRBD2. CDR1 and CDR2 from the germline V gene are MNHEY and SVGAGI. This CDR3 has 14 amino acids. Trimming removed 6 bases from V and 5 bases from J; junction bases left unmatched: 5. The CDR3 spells CASRMTSGVETQYF. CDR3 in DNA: TGTGCCAGCAGGATGACTAGCGGGGTGGAGACCCAGTACTTC.

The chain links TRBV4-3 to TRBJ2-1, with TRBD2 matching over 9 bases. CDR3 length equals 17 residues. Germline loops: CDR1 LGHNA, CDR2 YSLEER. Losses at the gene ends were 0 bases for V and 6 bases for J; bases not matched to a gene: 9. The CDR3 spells CASSQDHGLARPNEQFF. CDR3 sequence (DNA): TGCGCCAGCAGCCAAGATCACGGACTAGCGAGGCCCAATGAGCAGTTCTTC.